This T cell receptor (beta chain) appears in the sequencing data of a study of CD8 T cells in Susac syndrome. With 2 bases removed from V and 0 bases from J, the gap between germline ends came to 17 bases. Germline CDR1 reads LGHDT; CDR2 reads YNNKEL (reference sequence). There are 17 residues in the CDR3. RNA amounts of roughly 0.45 to 1 ug underwent reverse transcription with random hexamers. The amplification used immunoSEQ multiplex PCR on TCR beta CDR3; it spanned 54 Vbeta and 13 Jbeta. MiXCR was run by TCRdb on the immunoSEQ multiplex PCR reads, yielding one entry per CDR3 protein. This table holds fewer than 150,000 distinct CDR3 sequences, approximately 93% found once.

Input material: CD8+ T cells from PBMCs. This chain uses TRBV3-1 with TRBJ2-7; D perhaps matches TRBD2 (5 bases). The clonotype was recovered from a human donor in good health. CDR3 sequence reads: CASSQSHWRATSYEQYF. The CDR3 nucleotides read TGTGCCAGCAGCCAATCCCACTGGCGGGCGACCTCCTACGAGCAGTACTTC.